The 20 T cell receptor beta chains below come from one sample, sequenced in a study of T cell responses to AZD1222 COVID-19 vaccine. The table came from immunoSEQ multiplex PCR; TCRdb's copy has only in-frame clones and leaves some out. The table includes 160,000 or so clones, about 90% detected once. The sequencing here drew on peripheral blood, taken 28 days after the second AZD1222 dose. The receptors here all came from an adult who received the AZD1222 COVID-19 vaccine.

This chain connects TRBV18 to TRBJ1-3; D gene uncertain. CDR1 is KGHSH, CDR2 LQKENI, per germline. V was cut by 3 bases and J by 1 base, with 13 bases left in between. The CDR3 contains 16 residues. Written as DNA, the CDR3 is TGTGCCAGCTCACCCATTACGCCCCGGTCTGGAAACACCATATATTTT. It yields the protein CASSPITPRSGNTIYF.

The chain recombines TRBV10-3 with TRBJ2-3, with 8 nucleotides matching TRBD1. The CDR3 consists of 15 residues. The V segment lost 5 bases and the J segment 5 bases; nucleotides outside the gene matches: 9. Germline V gene lookup returns CDR1 ENHRY and CDR2 SYGVKD. CDR3 amino acids: CAISNTGGGKDTQYF. DNA for the CDR3: TGTGCCATCAGTAACACAGGGGGAGGCAAAGATACGCAGTATTTT.

This CDR3 is CASSYDSTNQPQHF. DNA of the CDR3: TGTGCCAGCAGTTATGACAGCACCAATCAGCCCCAGCATTTT. V and J are TRBV6-5 and TRBJ1-5; D possibly corresponds to TRBD1 (5 bases). CDR1 and CDR2 from the germline V gene are MNHEY and SVGAGI. V was cut by 3 bases and J by 3 bases, with 9 bases left in between. This CDR3 spans 14 amino acids.

The chain combines TRBV11-2 with TRBJ2-1, with D possibly TRBD2 on 5 matching bases. Germline loops: CDR1 SGHAT, CDR2 FQNNGV. The CDR3 covers 15 residues. V lost 5 bases and J lost 4, with 15 bases in between. CDR3 in DNA: TGTGCCAGCAGCCGAGGAGGCGGAGAATACAATGAGCAGTTCTTC. This sequence encodes CASSRGGGEYNEQFF.

CDR3 protein: CASTNTGNGYTF. The CDR3 bases are TGTGCCAGCACCAACACAGGGAATGGCTACACCTTC. The chain recombines TRBV12-3 or TRBV12-4 with TRBJ1-2, with TRBD1 as a possible D gene (6 bases). This CDR3 comprises 12 residues. V was pared by 7 bases and J by 6 bases, with 12 bases between.

V usage is TRBV7-9 and J usage is TRBJ2-5; 8 bases fit TRBD2. With V trimmed by 3 bases and J by 1 base, 4 bases remained unmatched. CDR1 SEHNR and CDR2 FQNEAQ come from the germline V gene (reference sequence). The CDR3 is 15 amino acids. Here the CDR3 reads CASSFASGRQETQYF. DNA for the CDR3: TGTGCCAGCAGCTTCGCTAGCGGGCGCCAAGAGACCCAGTACTTC.

The genes are TRBV6-5 and TRBJ1-5, with 7 nucleotides matching TRBD1. CDR3 length: 13 amino acids. With 6 bases clipped from V and 4 bases from J, the junction kept 3 bases outside the gene matches. CDR1 is MNHEY, CDR2 SVGAGI, per germline. CDR3 nucleotides: TGTGCCAGCAGCCTGACAGGGAATCAGCCCCAGCATTTT. It specifies CASSLTGNQPQHF.

The chain links TRBV12-3 or TRBV12-4 to TRBJ2-3; D remains unclear. CDR3 size: 13 residues. The V and J ends lost 5 bases and 1 base respectively, with 7 bases between them. The DNA for the CDR3 is TGTGCCAGCAGTAGGCAGGGCACAGATACGCAGTATTTT. As protein: CASSRQGTDTQYF.

This sequence joins TRBV3-1 (or the pseudogene TRBV3-2) and TRBJ1-5, with D maybe TRBD1 (5 bases). The CDR3 is 15 amino acids. Germline V gives CDR1 LGHDT, CDR2 YNNKEL (reference sequence). Trimming stripped 1 base from V and 5 bases from J, with 12 bases between. CDR3 protein: CASSQVFGGDQPQHF. Written as DNA, the CDR3 is TGTGCCAGCAGCCAAGTTTTCGGGGGGGATCAGCCCCAGCATTTT.

The genes are TRBV3-1 (or the pseudogene TRBV3-2) and TRBJ1-2, with 7 bases fitting TRBD1. The CDR3 totals 14 residues. Trimming took 4 bases from V and 8 from J; bases not matched to a gene: 10. Germline V gene lookup returns CDR1 LGHDT and CDR2 YNNKEL (reference sequence). The CDR3 DNA follows: TGTGCCAGCAGCCTTCGGACAGGTTTGGAAGGCTACACCTTC. Its protein product is CASSLRTGLEGYTF.

The chain is built from TRBV10-3 and TRBJ1-2, with 7 bases identical to TRBD1. The CDR3 is 17 amino acids. Germline CDR1 is ENHRY and CDR2 is SYGVKD. V lost 4 bases to trimming and J lost 3 bases; unmatched junction nucleotides: 14. CDR3 residues: CAISGGGGSAVYYGYTF. CDR3 coding DNA: TGTGCCATCAGTGGGGGAGGGGGCTCCGCCGTTTACTATGGCTACACCTTC.

This chain's CDR3 is CASSSGQAFSGNTIYF. The DNA for the CDR3 is TGCGCCAGCAGCTCAGGACAGGCGTTCTCTGGAAACACCATATATTTT. V usage is TRBV5-1 and J usage is TRBJ1-3; 7 bases agree with TRBD1. The V gene's germline CDR1 is SGHRS and CDR2 YFSETQ. Trimming at V came to 3 bases and at J to 0 bases, leaving 6 bases not matched to a gene. The CDR3 sequence is 16 residues long.

CDR3 amino acids: CASSRGQVMTEAFF. DNA of the CDR3: TGTGCCAGCAGTCGGGGACAGGTTATGACTGAAGCTTTCTTT. The V and J genes are TRBV6-5 and TRBJ1-1, with 8 nucleotides matching TRBD1. The V and J ends lost 5 bases and 5 bases, in that order; junction bases with no gene match: 7. CDR3 length: 14 amino acids. Germline V gene sequence: CDR1 MNHEY, CDR2 SVGAGI.

The CDR3 loop reads CASSPVVSGGGTEAFF. CDR3 bases: TGCGCCAGCAGCCCGGTGGTTTCCGGGGGCGGCACTGAAGCTTTCTTT. The chain joins TRBV4-1 to TRBJ1-1; TRBD1 is a possible D gene (6 bases). CDR3 length equals 16 residues. With 4 bases removed from V and 4 bases from J, the gap between germline ends came to 19 bases. Germline CDR1 and CDR2: MGHRA and YSYEKL.

This clone was counted once. The chain is built from TRBV7-6 and TRBJ1-1; D is possibly TRBD1 (5 bases). Trimming cost V 5 bases and J 5 bases, with 15 bases left between them. CDR3 length equals 14 residues. Germline assignment: CDR1 SGHVS and CDR2 FNYEAQ. The CDR3 DNA follows: TGTGCCAGCAGCCGTGTGGGGGGTTTTACTGAAGCTTTCTTT. Amino acids: CASSRVGGFTEAFF. The full variable domain, in which reference TRBV7-6 and TRBJ1-1 provide the parts outside the CDR3, is GAGVSQSPRYKVTKRGQDVALRCDPISGHVSLYWYRQALGQGPEFLTYFNYEAQQDKSGLPNDRFSAERPEGSISTLTIQRTEQRDSAMYRCASSRVGGFTEAFFGQGTRLTVV.

The genes are TRBV19 and TRBJ2-7, with 10 nucleotides matching TRBD2. This CDR3 is 15 amino acids long. Germline V gene lookup returns CDR1 LNHDA and CDR2 SQIVND (reference sequence). J gave up 4 bases and V 5 bases, and 8 bases lay outside the gene matches. The CDR3 coding sequence is TGTGCCAGTAGTGCCTCTAGCGGGGGAGAGTACGAGCAGTACTTC. Protein sequence: CASSASSGGEYEQYF.

The rearrangement uses TRBV19 and TRBJ1-2; 9 nucleotides agree with TRBD1. The germline CDR1 and CDR2 sequences are LNHDA and SQIVND (reference sequence). V lost 4 bases to trimming and J lost 2 bases; unmatched junction nucleotides: 5. This CDR3 has 15 residues. CDR3 sequence (DNA): TGTGCCAGTAGTAAGCCCGGGACAGGGAACTATGGCTACACCTTC. Translation gives CASSKPGTGNYGYTF.

The CDR3 spells CASSKPGHTQETQYF. DNA of the CDR3: TGTGCCAGCAGCAAGCCGGGACACACGCAAGAGACCCAGTACTTC. The chain couples TRBV11-2 to TRBJ2-5, with D possibly matching TRBD1 (6 bases). With 5 bases removed from V and 2 bases from J, the gap between germline ends came to 15 bases. Germline values: CDR1 SGHAT, CDR2 FQNNGV. The CDR3 spans 15 residues.

The genes are TRBV21-1 and TRBJ1-6; the table gives TRBD1 as D, unverified against the DNA. TRBV21-1 is flagged as a pseudogene. The CDR3 is made up of 14 amino acids. The CDR3 here is CASSIGAFHIPLHF. The CDR3 nucleotides are TGTGCCAGCAGCATAGGGGCCTTCCACATCCCCCTCCACTTT.

The rearrangement joins TRBV20-1 to TRBJ2-5; either TRBD1 or TRBD2 may supply D (5 bases each). The CDR3 sequence is 11 residues long. V lost 7 bases and J 4 bases, leaving 10 bases between the germline ends. Germline V gene lookup returns CDR1 DFQATT and CDR2 SNEGSKA (reference sequence). CDR3: CSVERGETQYF. The CDR3 DNA follows: TGCAGTGTCGAGAGGGGAGAGACCCAGTACTTC.